The T cell receptor (beta chain) described here comes from a study of human T cells and chemical hapten exposure. Each cDNA molecule in the library carried unique molecular identifiers. TCRdb itself ran the reads through MiXCR, one entry per CDR3 protein. The sample contains about 2,500 distinct CDR3 sequences, 46% of which appear only once. Germline CDR1 is LGHNA and CDR2 is YNFKEQ. The V end lost 0 bases, the J end lost 12 bases, and 6 bases lay between the germline ends. CDR3 length: 11 residues. Treatment defined: therapeutic diphenylcyclopropenone sensitization with weekly scalp DPC. This clonotype came up once.

The sample consisted of whole blood, taken before DPC sensitization or 2, 6, or about 24 weeks after (not recorded which). The TCR was taken from an adult with alopecia areata. Some clones in this sample may be carry-over from other donors' samples. This table probably holds off-target reads from a library built for another chain. The chain has TRBV4-2 and TRBJ2-1; D is undetermined. As DNA, the CDR3 is TGTGCCAGCAGCCAAGATGGTGGGCAGTTCTTC. Its translation: CASSQDGGQFF.